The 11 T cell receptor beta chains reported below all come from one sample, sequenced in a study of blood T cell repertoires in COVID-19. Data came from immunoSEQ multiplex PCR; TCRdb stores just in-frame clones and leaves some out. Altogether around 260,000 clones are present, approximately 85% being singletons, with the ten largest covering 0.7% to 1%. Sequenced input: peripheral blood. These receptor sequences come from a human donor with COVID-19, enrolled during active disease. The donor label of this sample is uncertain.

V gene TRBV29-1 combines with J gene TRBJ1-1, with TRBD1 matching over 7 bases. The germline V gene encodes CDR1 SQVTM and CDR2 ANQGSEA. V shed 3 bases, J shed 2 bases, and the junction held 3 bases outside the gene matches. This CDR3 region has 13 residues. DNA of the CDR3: TGCAGCGTTGATCGACAGGGCAACACTGAAGCTTTCTTT. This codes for CSVDRQGNTEAFF.

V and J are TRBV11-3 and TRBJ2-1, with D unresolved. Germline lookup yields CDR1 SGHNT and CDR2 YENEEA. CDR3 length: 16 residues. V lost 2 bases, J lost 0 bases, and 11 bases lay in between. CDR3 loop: CASSLRRNPSYNEQFF. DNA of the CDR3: TGTGCCAGCAGCTTACGGCGGAACCCCTCCTACAATGAGCAGTTCTTC. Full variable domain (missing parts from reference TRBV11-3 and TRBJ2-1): EAGVVQSPRYKIIEKKQPVAFWCNPISGHNTLYWYLQNLGQGPELLIRYENEEAVDDSQLPKDRFSAERLKGVDSTLKIQPAELGDSAVYLCASSLRRNPSYNEQFFGPGTRLTVL.

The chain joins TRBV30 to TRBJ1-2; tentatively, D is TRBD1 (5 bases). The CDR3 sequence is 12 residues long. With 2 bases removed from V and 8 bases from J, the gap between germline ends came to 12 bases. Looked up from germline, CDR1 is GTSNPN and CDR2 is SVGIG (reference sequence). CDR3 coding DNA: TGTGCCTGGAGTTACGGGGGTCCGGGCTACACCTTC. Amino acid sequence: CAWSYGGPGYTF.

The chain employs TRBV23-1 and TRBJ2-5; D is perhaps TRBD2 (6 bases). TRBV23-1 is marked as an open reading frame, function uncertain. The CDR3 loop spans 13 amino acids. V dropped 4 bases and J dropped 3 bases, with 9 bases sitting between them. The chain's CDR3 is CASSPRGKETQYF. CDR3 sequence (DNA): TGCGCCAGCAGTCCTCGGGGGAAAGAGACCCAGTACTTC.

Here the CDR3 reads CASSPTIPGQGEETQYF. DNA for the CDR3: TGTGCCAGCTCACCCACGATTCCGGGACAAGGGGAAGAGACCCAGTACTTC. The V gene is TRBV18, the J gene TRBJ2-5, with D possibly matching TRBD1 (6 bases). Trimming took off 3 bases at V and 3 bases at J, with 20 bases between the two ends. Germline values: CDR1 KGHSH, CDR2 LQKENI. This CDR3 region has 17 residues.

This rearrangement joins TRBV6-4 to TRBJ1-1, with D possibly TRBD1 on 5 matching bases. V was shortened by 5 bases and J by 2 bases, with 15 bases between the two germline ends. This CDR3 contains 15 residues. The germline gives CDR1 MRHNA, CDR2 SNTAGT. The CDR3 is CASSPEKGLNTEAFF. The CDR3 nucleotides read TGTGCCAGCAGTCCCGAAAAGGGACTCAACACTGAAGCTTTCTTT.

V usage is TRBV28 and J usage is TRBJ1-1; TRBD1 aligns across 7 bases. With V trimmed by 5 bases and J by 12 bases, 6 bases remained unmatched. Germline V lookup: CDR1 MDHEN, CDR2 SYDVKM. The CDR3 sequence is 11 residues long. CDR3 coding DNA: TGTGCCAGCAGTCATCCAGGGGGGACTTTCTTT. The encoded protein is CASSHPGGTFF.

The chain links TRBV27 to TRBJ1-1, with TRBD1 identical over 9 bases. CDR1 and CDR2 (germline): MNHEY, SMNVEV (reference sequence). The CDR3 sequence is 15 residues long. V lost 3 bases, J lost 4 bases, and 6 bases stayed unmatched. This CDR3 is CASSFGNRGRTEAFF. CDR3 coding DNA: TGTGCCAGCAGTTTCGGCAACAGGGGGCGCACTGAAGCTTTCTTT.

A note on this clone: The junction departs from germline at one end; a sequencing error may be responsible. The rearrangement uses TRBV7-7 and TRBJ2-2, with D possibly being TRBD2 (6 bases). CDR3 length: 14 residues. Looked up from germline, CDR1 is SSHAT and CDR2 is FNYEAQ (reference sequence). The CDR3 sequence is CASTRGIDTGELFF. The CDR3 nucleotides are TGTGCTAGCACACGGGGGATAGACACCGGGGAGCTGTTTTTT.

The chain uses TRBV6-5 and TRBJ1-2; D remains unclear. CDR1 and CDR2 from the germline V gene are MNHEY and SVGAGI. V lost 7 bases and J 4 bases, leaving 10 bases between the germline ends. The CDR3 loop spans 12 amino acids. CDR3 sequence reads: CASTNLGYGYTF. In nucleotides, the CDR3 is TGTGCCAGCACTAACCTAGGCTATGGCTACACCTTC.

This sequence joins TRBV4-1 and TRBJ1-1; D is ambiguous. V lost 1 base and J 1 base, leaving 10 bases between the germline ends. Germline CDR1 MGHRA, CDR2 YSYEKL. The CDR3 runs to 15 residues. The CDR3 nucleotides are TGCGCCAGCAGCCAAGTTCCCCCCCAGAACACTGAAGCTTTCTTT. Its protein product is CASSQVPPQNTEAFF.